What follows is one TCR beta chain and its context. Its specific antigen is unknown. There are no base qualities to consult, and no much larger clone falls within one base. The sample belongs to a study of blood T cell repertoires in COVID-19 (dated by TCRdb to the early 2020s). For context, the study as a whole: The collaborator samples originated in the United States, Italy and Spain and spanned the acute and convalescent phases of COVID-19. The repertoires were released in a freely available public database meant as a resource for research on the immune response to SARS-CoV-2. Where HLA class I and class II types were available, the types were taken from metadata supplied by the sample provider, not from assay-based typing. The prospective study material was composed of cDNA or gDNA derived from T cells, B-cell-depleted T cells, or PBMCs. Deeply sampled blood TCRbeta repertoires from subjects exposed to, actively infected with, or recovered from COVID-19 were included in the dataset. Samples came from the ongoing ImmuneRACE study (first 160 participants) plus 1,254 subjects from 6 global collaborators. Sample metadata almost always included a de-identified subject ID, COVID-19 status, age in years and sex.

Via the germline V gene, CDR1 is SGHVS and CDR2 FQNEAQ. V and J are trimmed by 4 bases and 5 bases, and the gene matches miss 8 bases of the junction. From its cysteine to its phenylalanine, the CDR3 spans 16 amino acids. The CDR3 DNA has 48 bases and is translated from base 1. TCRbeta CDR3 regions were amplified from genomic DNA using the immunoSEQ Assay, a bias-controlled multiplex PCR. As for the authors' bioinformatics: The number of nucleated cells in each sample was estimated by amplification of reference gene primers within the assay. Sequence reads were collapsed and filtered to measure the absolute abundance of every unique TCRbeta CDR3 rearrangement. Productive Simpson clonality was computed per sample as the square root of Simpson's diversity index over productive rearrangements. TCRdb obtained this table from immuneACCESS and retained in-frame rearrangements with V and J assigned. These tables miss some clones; where compared with another copy, unresolved V genes account for less than half of the shortfall, and the remainder is unexplained. That table is the source of V, J and clone size, and D and trimming were worked out from the DNA. Recorded for this sample are 150,000 to 200,000 clones; 70% to 90% of them occurred a single time. Of the sample, approximately 11% is held by the ten largest clones.

The collaborating institutions used their own protocols to collect whole blood in K2EDTA tubes. For TCRbeta analysis, collaborators shipped samples as frozen whole blood, isolated PBMCs, or DNA extracted from either of those sample types. The paper as a whole reports these results and caveats: Clinical and demographic metadata were provided uncurated, with the amount varying by source and participant.

The chain was built from TRBV7-8 and TRBJ1-4, and TRBD1 matches 9 of the central bases. Sequenced sample: peripheral blood. The TCR sequence derives from a human donor in a cohort sampled during active COVID-19. The CDR3 amino acid sequence is: CASSWGGQGRNEKLFF. The DNA sequence is given as TGTGCCAGCAGCTGGGGGGGACAGGGACGCAATGAAAAACTGTTTTTT.